Each of the 26 T cell receptor beta chains below was sequenced from the same sample in a study of CD8 T cells in Susac syndrome. cDNA came from about 0.46 to 1 ug RNA primed by random hexamers. A single record per CDR3 protein comes from TCRdb applying MiXCR to the immunoSEQ multiplex PCR reads. Among about 200,000 distinct CDR3 sequences, around 95% were seen once, and the ten largest hold roughly 0.1%. The material sequenced was CD4+ T cells from PBMCs. The receptors here all came from a human donor in good health.

The J gene is TRBJ2-2, the V gene TRBV30; the match to TRBD2 covers 11 bases. CDR3 length: 16 amino acids. With 0 bases clipped from V and 1 base from J, the junction kept 1 base outside the gene matches. Germline V gene sequence: CDR1 GTSNPN, CDR2 SVGIG (reference sequence). This CDR3 reads CAWSVGTSGNTGELFF. CDR3 in DNA: TGTGCCTGGAGTGTCGGGACTAGCGGGAACACCGGGGAGCTGTTTTTT.

V is TRBV7-7 and J is TRBJ2-6; no clear D gene. CDR1 SSHAT and CDR2 FNYEAQ come from the germline V gene (reference sequence). The CDR3 length is 13 residues. Trimming removed 3 bases from V and 4 bases from J, with 4 bases in between. The chain's CDR3 is CASSLDGANVLTF. The CDR3 DNA is TGTGCCAGCAGCTTGGACGGGGCCAACGTCCTGACTTTC.

V gene TRBV20-1 combines with J gene TRBJ2-3; TRBD1 agrees at 9 bases. Germline lookup yields CDR1 DFQATT and CDR2 SNEGSKA (reference sequence). The CDR3 spans 14 residues. V lost 6 bases and J lost 4; bases outside the gene matches: 8. Here the CDR3 DNA reads TGCAGTGCAGCGGACAGGGGAGGGCCAGATACGCAGTATTTT. This codes for CSAADRGGPDTQYF.

This clonotype was picked up one time. The genes are TRBV9 and TRBJ1-6; D is ambiguous. The CDR3 is 15 amino acids. V lost 0 bases and J lost 7, with 11 bases in between. CDR1 SGDLS and CDR2 YYNGEE come from the germline V gene. The CDR3 DNA reads TGTGCCAGCAGCGTAGTCGACGGAAGAAATTCACCCCTCCACTTT. It is translated as CASSVVDGRNSPLHF. Full variable domain (remainder filled in from reference TRBV9 and TRBJ1-6): DSGVTQTPKHLITATGQRVTLRCSPRSGDLSVYWYQQSLDQGLQFLIQYYNGEERAKGNILERFSAQQFPDLHSELNLSSLELGDSALYFCASSVVDGRNSPLHFGNGTRLTVT.

The chain recombines TRBV29-1 with TRBJ2-1; 11 bases match TRBD2. This CDR3 has 16 residues. The V segment lost 3 bases and the J segment 7 bases; nucleotides outside the gene matches: 11. Germline V gives CDR1 SQVTM, CDR2 ANQGSEA. Here the CDR3 DNA reads TGCAGCGTTGATGGAGGAGGGACTAGCGGAGGTAATGAGCAGTTCTTC. Encoded protein: CSVDGGGTSGGNEQFF.

The chain is built from TRBV20-1 and TRBJ2-3, with 9 nucleotides matching TRBD2. The J segment lost 13 bases and the V segment lost 4 bases, leaving 12 bases of the junction unmatched. CDR1 is DFQATT, CDR2 SNEGSKA, per germline (reference sequence). This CDR3 has 13 amino acids. CDR3: CSAIPGAGGPEYF. In nucleotides, the CDR3 is TGCAGTGCTATCCCCGGGGCGGGAGGGCCGGAGTATTTT.

This chain uses TRBV18 with TRBJ2-6, with D possibly being TRBD2 (5 bases). The V end was cut by 0 bases, the J end by 0 bases, with 9 bases between. CDR3 length equals 17 residues. Germline values: CDR1 KGHSH, CDR2 LQKENI. CDR3 region: CASSPPPRGSGANVLTF. The CDR3 bases are TGTGCCAGCTCACCACCTCCCCGGGGCTCTGGGGCCAACGTCCTGACTTTC.

J is TRBJ2-5 and V is TRBV20-1; 15 bases match TRBD2. CDR3 length equals 14 residues. V dropped 6 bases and J dropped 5; count of bases not matched to a gene: 4. From germline, CDR1 is DFQATT and CDR2 SNEGSKA (reference sequence). The CDR3 spells CSARTSGRGETQYF. As DNA, the CDR3 is TGCAGTGCGAGGACTAGCGGGAGGGGGGAGACCCAGTACTTC.

The chain is built from TRBV20-1 and TRBJ2-5; a weak D match, TRBD1 (6 bases). The V gene's germline CDR1 is DFQATT and CDR2 SNEGSKA (reference sequence). V was trimmed by 5 bases and J by 5 bases, leaving 21 bases between them. CDR3 length: 15 amino acids. The CDR3 DNA sequence: TGCAGTGCTGGGGTTACAGGGTACTCGGTCGAGACCCAGTACTTC. Translation gives CSAGVTGYSVETQYF.

J is TRBJ2-1 and V is TRBV29-1; TRBD1 agrees at 9 bases. This CDR3 comprises 15 residues. With 6 bases clipped from V and 1 base from J, the junction kept 7 bases outside the gene matches. CDR1 SQVTM and CDR2 ANQGSEA come from the germline V gene. This CDR3 reads CSVLGGTGSYNEQFF. The DNA of the CDR3 is TGCAGCGTCCTTGGGGGGACAGGGTCCTACAATGAGCAGTTCTTC.

The gene calls are TRBV29-1 and TRBJ2-7, with D possibly matching TRBD1 (5 bases). The ends were cut back, 2 bases at V and 5 bases at J, with 16 bases in the middle. There are 14 residues in the CDR3. Germline CDR1 is SQVTM and CDR2 is ANQGSEA. For the CDR3, the DNA is TGCAGCGTTGAACAGGGAAACCTTAGCAACGAGCAGTACTTC. Its protein product is CSVEQGNLSNEQYF.

The rearrangement joins TRBV29-1 to TRBJ2-3; no clear D. Between the trimmed V and J ends, which lost 4 bases and 3 bases, there was a span of 11 bases. The germline gives CDR1 SQVTM, CDR2 ANQGSEA. The CDR3 is 13 residues long. In DNA form, the CDR3 reads TGCAGCGTTGGGGTAGTCGGGACAGATACGCAGTATTTT. It codes for CSVGVVGTDTQYF.

This clonotype was seen only once. The chain recombines TRBV20-1 with TRBJ2-1; no firm D call. This CDR3 has 13 amino acids. CDR1 and CDR2 (germline): DFQATT, SNEGSKA (reference sequence). V lost 3 bases to trimming and J lost 2 bases, with 8 bases between them. CDR3 in amino acids: CSARGSAYNEQFF. The CDR3 region has the DNA TGCAGTGCTAGGGGGTCGGCCTACAATGAGCAGTTCTTC.

The genes are TRBV18 and TRBJ2-5; D is unresolved. The V gene's germline CDR1 is KGHSH and CDR2 LQKENI. The CDR3 loop spans 13 amino acids. With 2 bases removed from V and 4 bases from J, the gap between germline ends came to 8 bases. CDR3 coding DNA: TGTGCCAGCTCACCAGGTATTCGAGAGACCCAGTACTTC. It yields the protein CASSPGIRETQYF.

The CDR3 DNA reads TGCAGCGTTGCCGGAACCCCTTTGGCCAAAAACATTCAGTACTTC. Amino acids: CSVAGTPLAKNIQYF. The chain is built from TRBV29-1 and TRBJ2-4; no clear D. The CDR3 spans 15 residues. Per germline, CDR1 SQVTM and CDR2 ANQGSEA. V gave up 4 bases and J gave up 1 base, with 14 bases separating them.

This chain uses TRBV4-3 with TRBJ2-3; perhaps TRBD1 as D (6 bases). Trimming removed 4 bases at V and 2 bases at J, with 13 bases between. The CDR3 totals 15 residues. The germline CDR1 and CDR2 sequences are LGHNA and YSLEER. CDR3 region: CASSLQGRDTDTQYF. CDR3 DNA: TGCGCCAGCAGCCTACAGGGTCGGGACACAGATACGCAGTATTTT.

The chain links TRBV20-1 to TRBJ2-3, with a weak D call TRBD2 (5 bases). V lost 6 bases, J lost 4 bases, and 20 bases lay in between. The CDR3 has 15 residues. Germline CDR1 is DFQATT and CDR2 is SNEGSKA (reference sequence). DNA of the CDR3: TGCAGTGCCTCCCTCGGGCGGGCCGGGGCAGATACGCAGTATTTT. It encodes CSASLGRAGADTQYF.

This clonotype was picked up one time. The rearrangement links TRBV7-2 to TRBJ1-2, with 10 bases that match TRBD1. CDR1 SGHTA and CDR2 FQGNSA come from the germline V gene. V lost 5 bases, J lost 2 bases, and 5 bases stayed unmatched. The length of the CDR3 is 15 residues. The CDR3 is CASSPPGQGNYGYTF. In DNA, the CDR3 is TGTGCCAGCAGCCCCCCGGGACAGGGGAACTATGGCTACACCTTC.

The chain is built from TRBV4-3 and TRBJ2-1; D is unclear. The CDR3 is 15 amino acids. Trimming shortened V by 0 bases and J by 3 bases, and 9 bases separated the two germline ends. The germline V gene encodes CDR1 LGHNA and CDR2 YSLEER. In nucleotides, the CDR3 is TGCGCCAGCAGCCAAGAAACGGGTATCTACAATGAGCAGTTCTTC. Amino acids: CASSQETGIYNEQFF.

The chain recombines TRBV10-3 with TRBJ2-3; D not certain. The CDR3 is 14 residues long. V dropped 6 bases and J dropped 0 bases, with 10 bases sitting between them. Germline V CDR1 and CDR2: ENHRY, SYGVKD. The CDR3 coding sequence is TGTGCCATCAGCCAGGCAACTAGCACAGATACGCAGTATTTT. Translated, it gives CAISQATSTDTQYF.

This rearrangement joins TRBV6-2 or TRBV6-3 to TRBJ2-4, with D maybe TRBD1 (5 bases). In germline, CDR1 is MNHEY, CDR2 SVGEGT. V lost 8 bases, J lost 2 bases, and 10 bases lay in between. The CDR3 runs 13 residues. The CDR3 coding sequence is TGTGCCAGCCGAGACAGTTCCAAAAACATTCAGTACTTC. Residues: CASRDSSKNIQYF.

This chain joins TRBV12-3 or TRBV12-4 and TRBJ2-1; 7 nucleotides line up with TRBD2. Losses at the gene ends were 3 bases for V and 8 bases for J; bases not matched to a gene: 4. CDR3 length equals 13 residues. CDR3 residues: CASSFGGSDEQFF. The CDR3 DNA reads TGTGCCAGCAGTTTCGGCGGGAGCGATGAGCAGTTCTTC.

This rearrangement joins TRBV6-5 to TRBJ2-5; D is uncertain. Germline V lookup: CDR1 MNHEY, CDR2 SVGAGI. The CDR3 runs to 14 residues. Trimming left V 3 bases short and J 4 bases short, with 12 bases between. CDR3 loop: CASSYSGSTETQYF. For the CDR3, the DNA is TGTGCCAGCAGTTATTCAGGATCAACAGAGACCCAGTACTTC.

This sequence joins TRBV5-1 and TRBJ2-5; D uncertain. The CDR3 is made up of 13 amino acids. Trimming cost V 6 bases and J 4 bases, with 13 bases left between them. CDR1 and CDR2 (germline): SGHRS, YFSETQ. This chain's CDR3 is CASTRSWGETQYF. DNA of the CDR3: TGCGCCAGCACGCGGTCGTGGGGAGAGACCCAGTACTTC.

This clonotype appeared once. The J gene is TRBJ1-1, the V gene TRBV27; 7 nucleotides agree with TRBD1. CDR1 MNHEY and CDR2 SMNVEV come from the germline V gene (reference sequence). This CDR3 region has 15 residues. The V gene end was trimmed by 4 bases and the J gene end by 1 base; junction bases not matched to a gene: 6. Written as DNA, the CDR3 is TGTGCCAGCAGTTACTTACAGGGGACGAACACTGAAGCTTTCTTT. It translates to CASSYLQGTNTEAFF.

The genes are TRBV25-1 and TRBJ2-3, with D perhaps matching TRBD1 or TRBD2 (5 bases each). CDR3 length: 13 amino acids. V was pared by 5 bases and J by 6 bases, with 12 bases between. Germline V gene data show CDR1 as MGHDK and CDR2 as SYGVNS. CDR3: CASSKLRGDTQYF. The CDR3 DNA follows: TGTGCCAGCAGTAAACTGAGGGGCGATACGCAGTATTTT.